This TCR beta chain was identified in a study of cytomegalovirus exposure and HLA in healthy donors. General study findings and limits: Analysis was carried out at a later point, and it linked a missense DCLRE1C variant to TCR beta V- and J-gene trimming.

As regards this clone: Its antigen is unidentified. Relative to the germline gene, one junction end is altered; a read error may explain this.

The PCR had 60 Vbeta and 13 Jbeta primers. Sequenced by immunoSEQ multiplex PCR; TCRdb stores in-frame clones only, minus some. This table holds 79,000 or so clones, roughly 80% found once. Germline V gene lookup returns CDR1 SEHNR and CDR2 FQNEAQ (reference sequence). The CDR3 spans 15 residues. This TCR derives from a woman in her thirties or forties in good health and CMV-seropositive. The chain uses TRBV7-9 and TRBJ2-7, with 7 nucleotides matching TRBD1. The sample comprised PBMCs. Written as DNA, the CDR3 is TGTGCCAACAGCCCCCCCCCTACAGGGGCGGGTGAGCAGTACTTC. It encodes CANSPPPTGAGEQYF. The full variable domain, in which reference TRBV7-9 and TRBJ2-7 provide the parts outside the CDR3, is DTGVSQNPRHKITKRGQNVTFRCDPISEHNRLYWYRQTLGQGPEFLTYFQNEAQLEKSRLLSDRFSAERPKGSFSTLEIQRTEQGDSAMYLCANSPPPTGAGEQYFGPGTRLTVT.